What follows are 24 T cell receptor beta chains derived from one specimen sequenced in a study of regulatory and conventional T cells in RAG deficiency. The sorted regulatory T cells were CD4+, CD25-high and CD127-low, with genomic DNA sequenced. Assay used: immunoSEQ multiplex PCR; TCRdb lists only in-frame clones, some missing. The sample lists under 30,000 clones; about 89% were seen once. These same records also appear under a second study, on regulatory T cells. That source adds: Amplification used 52 TRBV primers and 13 TRBJ primers.

Sample: Tregs sorted from blood. Receptor source: a human donor in good health.

A single count supports this clone. The CDR3 here is CASSQERVNRAGAFF. The CDR3 bases are TGCGCCAGCAGCCAGGAAAGGGTGAACAGGGCAGGAGCTTTCTTT. The chain couples TRBV4-1 to TRBJ1-1; TRBD1 might be the D (6 bases). The CDR3 is 15 residues long. V lost 3 bases and J 10 bases, leaving 21 bases between the germline ends. Germline V lookup: CDR1 MGHRA, CDR2 YSYEKL.

CDR3 nucleotides: TGTGCCAGCAGCTTGGCAGGGGCCTACGAGCAGTACTTC. Translation: CASSLAGAYEQYF. This chain joins TRBV7-2 and TRBJ2-5; tentatively, D is TRBD1 (6 bases). Matching the DNA end better, TRBJ2-7 makes the J call doubtful. The CDR3 sequence is 13 residues long. Germline lookup yields CDR1 SGHTA and CDR2 FQGNSA.

The chain links TRBV6-1 to TRBJ2-7; possibly TRBD2 for D (5 bases). V was trimmed by 5 bases and J by 5 bases, leaving 19 bases between them. This CDR3 contains 15 residues. The germline V gene has CDR1 MNHNS and CDR2 SASEGT. CDR3 protein: CASSPRTLPRDEQYF. The CDR3 bases are TGTGCCAGCAGTCCCCGGACCCTCCCGCGGGACGAGCAGTACTTC.

The J gene is TRBJ2-7, the V gene TRBV7-8, with TRBD1 identical over 7 bases. V trimming: 5 bases; J trimming: 4 bases; junction bases outside the gene matches: 8. CDR3 length: 14 residues. Germline V CDR1 and CDR2: SGHVS, FQNEAQ. The CDR3 DNA is TGTGCCAGCAGCACAGCGGCCAGGGGGTACGAGCAGTACTTC. This gives the protein CASSTAARGYEQYF.

The V and J genes are TRBV2 and TRBJ2-7; possibly TRBD1 for D (6 bases). This CDR3 spans 14 amino acids. Per the germline V gene, CDR1 is SNHLY and CDR2 is FYNNEI. With 3 bases removed from V and 3 bases from J, the gap between germline ends came to 12 bases. CDR3 in DNA: TGTGCCAGCAGTGAGGTGGACAGAGACTACGAGCAGTACTTC. Translation: CASSEVDRDYEQYF.

The chain links TRBV5-1 to TRBJ1-2; 10 positions match TRBD1. The length of the CDR3 is 15 residues. After removal of 4 bases from V and 4 bases from J, the junction contained 7 bases not matched to a gene. Germline V gene lookup returns CDR1 SGHRS and CDR2 YFSETQ. The CDR3 coding sequence is TGCGCCAGCAGCGAAGGGGACAGGGGATTCTATGGCTACACCTTC. Its protein is CASSEGDRGFYGYTF.

This chain joins TRBV27 and TRBJ1-2; tentative D call: TRBD1 (5 bases). The V gene lost 3 bases and the J gene lost 2 bases, with 7 bases spanning the gap. This CDR3 spans 13 amino acids. In germline, CDR1 is MNHEY, CDR2 SMNVEV (reference sequence). The CDR3 DNA reads as TGTGCCAGCAGTTTTCGGGGGAACTATGGCTACACCTTC. This translates into CASSFRGNYGYTF.

The V call is TRBV7-3, the J call TRBJ1-1; the D gene is possibly TRBD1 (5 bases). Per the germline V gene, CDR1 is SGHTA and CDR2 is FQGTGA. The CDR3 extends over 14 amino acids. The ends were cut back, 4 bases at V and 0 bases at J, with 9 bases in the middle. For the CDR3, the DNA is TGTGCCAGCAGCTGGGGACCGTTGAACACTGAAGCTTTCTTT. Translation gives CASSWGPLNTEAFF.

This clone was counted between two and nine times. The chain recombines TRBV18 with TRBJ2-2; D call uncertain. Germline CDR1 is KGHSH and CDR2 is LQKENI. The CDR3 is made up of 14 amino acids. Trimming stripped 6 bases from V and 2 bases from J, with 10 bases between. The CDR3 DNA follows: TGTGCCAGCTCTCCTTTGCAAAACACCGGGGAGCTGTTTTTT. Encoded protein: CASSPLQNTGELFF.

This rearrangement joins TRBV2 to TRBJ2-1; no clear D. Trimming left V 4 bases short and J 5 bases short, with 9 bases between. There are 13 residues in the CDR3. Germline assignment: CDR1 SNHLY and CDR2 FYNNEI. DNA of the CDR3: TGTGCCAGCAGTGCCGGCTTAAACAATGAGCAGTTCTTC. Translating it yields CASSAGLNNEQFF. Full variable domain (missing parts from reference TRBV2 and TRBJ2-1): EPEVTQTPSHQVTQMGQEVILRCVPISNHLYFYWYRQILGQKVEFLVSFYNNEISEKSEIFDDQFSVERPDGSNFTLKIRSTKLEDSAMYFCASSAGLNNEQFFGPGTRLTVL.

This chain uses TRBV30 with TRBJ2-2, with 7 bases matching TRBD1. CDR1 and CDR2 (germline): GTSNPN, SVGIG (reference sequence). The CDR3 length is 15 residues. After removal of 0 bases from V and 4 bases from J, the junction contained 5 bases not matched to a gene. Here the CDR3 DNA reads TGTGCCTGGAGTGTCAGGACAGGAACCACCGGGGAGCTGTTTTTT. Residues: CAWSVRTGTTGELFF.

As to this clone: The junction shows a germline mismatch at one end, possibly a read error. The V and J genes are TRBV7-7 and TRBJ2-7; D perhaps matches TRBD1 (5 bases). The CDR3 loop spans 13 amino acids. Germline V gene sequence: CDR1 SSHAT, CDR2 FNYEAQ (reference sequence). The CDR3 sequence is CASSPGFDYEQYF. The CDR3 DNA sequence: TGTGCTAGCAGCCCAGGGTTTGACTACGAGCAGTACTTC. Full variable domain (missing parts from reference TRBV7-7 and TRBJ2-7): GAGVSQSPRYKVTKRGQDVTLRCDPISSHATLYWYQQALGQGPEFLTYFNYEAQPDKSGLPSDRFSAERPEGSISTLTIQRTEQRDSAMYRCASSPGFDYEQYFGPGTRLTVT.

This chain uses TRBV6-1 with TRBJ1-5, with D hard to call. The CDR3 is 13 amino acids. Trimming took off 11 bases at V and 6 bases at J, with 17 bases between the two ends. Germline V gene data show CDR1 as MNHNS and CDR2 as SASEGT. The CDR3 spells CASRVGSSQPQHF. In nucleotides, the CDR3 is TGTGCCTCGCGAGTGGGATCGAGTCAGCCCCAGCATTTT.

The V call is TRBV12-5, the J call TRBJ2-3; 12 bases match TRBD1. The junction had 2 bases not matched to a gene; V was cut back by 5 bases and J by 5 bases. In germline, CDR1 is LGHNT, CDR2 FRNRAP. This CDR3 spans 14 amino acids. CDR3 in amino acids: CASGGTGGRDTQYF. CDR3 sequence (DNA): TGTGCTAGTGGTGGGACAGGGGGCCGAGATACGCAGTATTTT.

The rearrangement links TRBV7-8 to TRBJ2-7, with D perhaps assigned TRBD1 or TRBD2 (6 bases each). Trimming cost V 5 bases and J 2 bases, with 13 bases left between them. CDR3 length equals 14 residues. Germline-derived CDR1 and CDR2 are SGHVS and FQNEAQ. The DNA for the CDR3 is TGTGCCAGCAGCCCCCGGAGGGGGGCCTACGAGCAGTACTTC. It yields the protein CASSPRRGAYEQYF.

This clone occurred once. This chain joins TRBV7-9 and TRBJ1-6; D gene uncertain. Germline CDR1 reads SEHNR; CDR2 reads FQNEAQ (reference sequence). The CDR3 has 12 residues. V was shortened by 1 base and J by 16 bases, with 11 bases between the two germline ends. The CDR3 nucleotides read TGTGCCAGCAGCTTAGTCTGGAGTGGTCTCCACTTT. Its translation: CASSLVWSGLHF.

CDR3 residues: CASSRQGSSGANVLTF. In nucleotides, the CDR3 is TGTGCCAGCAGTAGGCAGGGGAGCTCTGGGGCCAACGTCCTGACTTTC. The genes are TRBV2 and TRBJ2-6; weak D call: TRBD1 (6 bases). V lost 5 bases and J lost 0, with 11 bases in between. CDR1 is SNHLY and CDR2 is FYNNEI in the germline V gene. The length of the CDR3 is 16 residues.

The CDR3 DNA sequence: TGCGCCAGCAGCCAAGTACAGGGAAGGGGATCACCCCTCCACTTT. Encoded protein: CASSQVQGRGSPLHF. This sequence joins TRBV4-1 and TRBJ1-6, with D perhaps TRBD1 (6 bases). Germline V gene sequence: CDR1 MGHRA, CDR2 YSYEKL. The CDR3 length is 15 residues. The V gene lost 1 base and the J gene lost 10 bases, with 14 bases spanning the gap.

The chain joins TRBV6-5 to TRBJ1-2, with no clear D. Germline CDR1 reads MNHEY; CDR2 reads SVGAGI. The CDR3 is 14 amino acids. V lost 5 bases, J lost 2 bases, and 12 bases lay in between. CDR3 bases: TGTGCCAGCAGTAGCCGACCGCAAAACTATGGCTACACCTTC. Encoded protein: CASSSRPQNYGYTF.

The chain employs TRBV9 and TRBJ2-1; weak D call: TRBD2 (6 bases). The V end lost 3 bases, the J end lost 0 bases, and 10 bases lay between the germline ends. Germline V CDR1 and CDR2: SGDLS, YYNGEE. The CDR3 runs 15 residues. The CDR3 DNA follows: TGTGCCAGCAGCGCTCGGGGGAGCTCCTACAATGAGCAGTTCTTC. Its translation: CASSARGSSYNEQFF.

The V gene is TRBV4-2, the J gene TRBJ2-3; TRBD2 matches 13 bases. From germline, CDR1 is LGHNA and CDR2 YNFKEQ. The CDR3 runs to 18 residues. The J segment lost 9 bases and the V segment lost 0 bases, leaving 12 bases of the junction unmatched. The CDR3 spells CASSQDQFTSGGAGTQYF. The CDR3 DNA is TGTGCCAGCAGCCAAGATCAATTTACTAGCGGGGGGGCCGGGACGCAGTATTTT.

This clone has just one count. The chain recombines TRBV7-9 with TRBJ1-6, with D uncertain. Per germline, CDR1 SEHNR and CDR2 FQNEAQ (reference sequence). V was trimmed by 5 bases and J by 0 bases, leaving 8 bases between them. The CDR3 extends over 15 amino acids. CDR3 loop: CASSEAYSYNSPLHF. In DNA, the CDR3 is TGTGCCAGCAGCGAAGCCTACTCCTATAATTCACCCCTCCACTTT.

The chain has TRBV4-2 and TRBJ2-7, with 10 bases aligning to TRBD1. V was clipped by 1 base and J by 3 bases; unmatched bases: 6. Germline V gene sequence: CDR1 LGHNA, CDR2 YNFKEQ. The CDR3 has 16 residues. Here the CDR3 DNA reads TGTGCCAGCAGCCAAGTTTCGGGACAGGGGTTCTACGAGCAGTACTTC. The encoded protein is CASSQVSGQGFYEQYF.

This clone has only one observation. The chain links TRBV7-9 to TRBJ1-4; the match to TRBD1 covers 7 bases. The CDR3 contains 14 residues. J gave up 8 bases and V 0 bases, and 3 bases lay outside the gene matches. Germline assignment: CDR1 SEHNR and CDR2 FQNEAQ (reference sequence). The CDR3 DNA reads as TGTGCCAGCAGCTTAGCCGGGACAGCCGAAAAACTGTTTTTT. Translating it yields CASSLAGTAEKLFF. The full variable domain, rest sourced from reference TRBV7-9 and TRBJ1-4, is DTGVSQNPRHKITKRGQNVTFRCDPISEHNRLYWYRQTLGQGPEFLTYFQNEAQLEKSRLLSDRFSAERPKGSFSTLEIQRTEQGDSAMYLCASSLAGTAEKLFFGSGTQLSVL.